This T cell receptor beta chain is from a study of blood T cell repertoires in COVID-19. The assay was immunoSEQ multiplex PCR, and TCRdb's table has in-frame clones only and misses some. This sample has more than 250,000 clones; about nine tenths occur once, and the top ten carry 10%. CDR3 length: 16 amino acids. V shed 1 base, J shed 3 bases, and the junction held 5 bases outside the gene matches. Looked up from germline, CDR1 is MNHNS and CDR2 is SASEGT. The chain has TRBV6-1 and TRBJ1-4; 7 nucleotides agree with TRBD1. This TCR was recovered from a woman between 18 and 29 years old who had recovered from COVID-19. Sequencing was performed on PBMCs or T cells enriched from blood (not recorded which). The CDR3 DNA reads TGTGCCAGCAGTGAAGTAGGGGGCTCGGCTAATGAAAAACTGTTTTTT. It is translated as CASSEVGGSANEKLFF.